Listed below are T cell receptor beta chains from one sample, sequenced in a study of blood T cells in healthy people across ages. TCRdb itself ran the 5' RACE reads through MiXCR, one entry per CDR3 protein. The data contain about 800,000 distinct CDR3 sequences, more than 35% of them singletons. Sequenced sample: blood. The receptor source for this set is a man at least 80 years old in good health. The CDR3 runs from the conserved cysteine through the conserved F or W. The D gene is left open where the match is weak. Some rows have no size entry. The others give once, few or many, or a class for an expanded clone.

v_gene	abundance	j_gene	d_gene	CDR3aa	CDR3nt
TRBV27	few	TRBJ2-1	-	CASSLRSGGLDFYNEQFF	TGTGCCAGCAGTTTACGGTCAGGGGGGCTAGATTTCTACAATGAGCAGTTCTTC
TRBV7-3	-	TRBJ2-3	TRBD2	CASSTGLAGTFTDTQYF	TGTGCCAGCAGCACGGGACTAGCGGGAACCTTCACAGATACGCAGTATTTT
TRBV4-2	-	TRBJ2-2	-	CASSPHGNTGELFF	TGTGCCAGCAGCCCTCATGGGAACACCGGGGAGCTGTTTTTT
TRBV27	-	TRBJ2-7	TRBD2	CASSLSIGGSGSYAYEQYF	TGTGCCAGCAGTTTATCGATCGGAGGTAGCGGGAGTTATGCCTACGAGCAGTACTTC
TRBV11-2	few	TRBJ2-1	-	CASTTPRTQSHEQFF	TGTGCCAGCACCACTCCCCGGACGCAGTCTCATGAGCAGTTCTTC
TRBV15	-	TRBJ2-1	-	CATSRDLRGNNEQFF	TGTGCCACCAGCAGAGATCTTCGAGGAAACAATGAGCAGTTCTTC
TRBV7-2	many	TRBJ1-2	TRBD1	CASSRDRGYGYTF	TGTGCCAGCAGCCGAGACAGGGGCTATGGCTACACCTTC
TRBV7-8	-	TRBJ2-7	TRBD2	CASGLVGGSGYEQYF	TGCGCCAGCGGCTTAGTAGGCGGGAGCGGCTACGAGCAGTACTTC
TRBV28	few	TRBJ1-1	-	CASSRQGTNTEAFF	TGTGCCAGCAGTCGCCAAGGCACCAACACTGAAGCTTTCTTT
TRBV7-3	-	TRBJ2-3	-	CASSLSPAPDTDTQYF	TGTGCCAGCAGCTTATCACCCGCGCCGGATACAGATACGCAGTATTTT
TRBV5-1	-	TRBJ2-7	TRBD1	CASSLAGTGSCEQYF	TGCGCCAGCAGCTTGGCCGGGACAGGGAGCTGCGAGCAGTACTTC
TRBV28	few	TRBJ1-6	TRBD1	CASSFGTGASNSPLHF	TGTGCCAGCAGTTTTGGGACAGGCGCCTCTAATTCACCCCTCCACTTT
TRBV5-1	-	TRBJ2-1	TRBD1	CASSPLGTGNRNEQFF	TGCGCCAGCAGCCCGCTTGGGACAGGGAATCGGAATGAGCAGTTCTTC
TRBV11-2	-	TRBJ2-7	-	CASTTSRGPTYEQYF	TGTGCCAGCACTACTTCTAGGGGTCCTACCTACGAGCAGTACTTC
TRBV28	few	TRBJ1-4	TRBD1	CASSQRGQTNEKLFF	TGTGCCAGCAGTCAAAGGGGGCAAACTAATGAAAAACTGTTTTTT
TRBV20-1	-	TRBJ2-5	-	CSARRRGRRETQYF	TGCAGTGCTAGACGGCGGGGACGGCGAGAGACCCAGTACTTC
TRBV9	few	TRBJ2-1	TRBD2	CASSPPGVAGSNEQFF	TGTGCCAGCAGCCCCCCCGGGGTAGCGGGATCCAATGAGCAGTTCTTC
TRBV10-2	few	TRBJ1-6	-	CASKEGHSPLHF	TGCGCCAGCAAGGAGGGGCATTCACCCCTCCACTTT
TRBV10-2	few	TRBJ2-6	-	CASSEGGGGANVLTF	TGCGCCAGCAGTGAGGGGGGAGGTGGGGCCAACGTCCTGACTTTC
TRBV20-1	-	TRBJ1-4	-	CSAADGRLGEKLFF	TGCAGTGCTGCCGACGGAAGGTTGGGTGAAAAACTGTTTTTT
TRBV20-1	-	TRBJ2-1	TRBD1	CRVLGQSSYNEQFF	TGCAGGGTTCTGGGACAGAGCTCCTACAATGAGCAGTTCTTC
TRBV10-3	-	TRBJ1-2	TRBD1	CAITATGEHGYTF	TGTGCCATCACAGCGACAGGGGAGCATGGCTACACCTTC
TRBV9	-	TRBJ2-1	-	CASSVYNNEQFF	TGTGCCAGCAGCGTGTACAACAATGAGCAGTTCTTC
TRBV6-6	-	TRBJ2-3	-	CASGERVASTDTQYF	TGTGCCAGCGGGGAACGGGTAGCTAGCACAGATACGCAGTATTTT
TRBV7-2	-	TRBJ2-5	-	CASSLDPPKTQYF	TGTGCCAGCAGCTTAGACCCGCCAAAGACCCAGTACTTC
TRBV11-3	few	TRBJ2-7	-	CASSQGPLHYEQYF	TGTGCCAGCAGCCAAGGGCCCCTCCACTACGAGCAGTACTTC
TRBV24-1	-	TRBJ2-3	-	CATAGADTDTQYF	TGTGCCACTGCGGGTGCTGACACAGATACGCAGTATTTT
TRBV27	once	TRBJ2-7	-	CASSWTVAYEQYF	TGTGCCAGCAGTTGGACAGTTGCCTACGAGCAGTACTTC
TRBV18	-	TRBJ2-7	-	CASSRATGDYEQYF	TGTGCCAGCTCACGTGCGACGGGCGACTACGAGCAGTACTTC
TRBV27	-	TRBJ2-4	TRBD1	CASSRRTGSGCQQYF	TGTGCCAGCAGTCGAAGGACAGGGTCCGGCTGTCAGCAGTACTTC
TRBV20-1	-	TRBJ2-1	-	CSARAIDEQFF	TGCAGTGCTAGAGCAATCGATGAGCAGTTCTTC
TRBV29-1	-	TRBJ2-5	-	CSVAGTLGETQYF	TGCAGCGTCGCCGGGACCTTAGGAGAGACCCAGTACTTC
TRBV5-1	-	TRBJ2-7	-	CASSLAPGVSYEQYF	TGCGCCAGCAGCTTGGCTCCAGGGGTCTCCTACGAGCAGTACTTC
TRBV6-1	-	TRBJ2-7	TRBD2	CASTGRPDYEQYF	TGTGCCAGCACCGGGAGGCCCGACTACGAGCAGTACTTC
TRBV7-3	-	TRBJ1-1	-	CASSRNYGTEAFF	TGTGCCAGCAGCCGAAATTATGGAACTGAAGCTTTCTTT
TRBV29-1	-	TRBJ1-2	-	CSVGVGSNYGYTF	TGCAGCGTTGGAGTGGGATCTAACTATGGCTACACCTTC
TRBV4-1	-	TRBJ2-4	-	CASSQAVWEVKNIQYF	TGCGCCAGCAGCCAGGCCGTTTGGGAAGTCAAAAACATTCAGTACTTC
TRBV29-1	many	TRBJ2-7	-	CSVELSYEQYF	TGCAGCGTTGAACTGTCCTACGAGCAGTACTTC
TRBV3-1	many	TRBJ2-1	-	CASSQTTGQAEQFF	TGTGCCAGCAGCCAGACGACCGGACAAGCTGAGCAGTTCTTC
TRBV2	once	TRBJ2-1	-	CASGGEGVRGEQFF	TGTGCCAGCGGAGGGGAAGGGGTGAGGGGTGAGCAGTTCTTC
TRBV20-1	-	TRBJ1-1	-	CSAVRGDLNTEAFF	TGCAGTGCTGTTCGAGGGGACCTGAACACTGAAGCTTTCTTT
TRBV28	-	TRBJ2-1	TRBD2	CASSLTSGRKNEQFF	TGTGCCAGCAGTTTAACTAGCGGGAGGAAGAATGAGCAGTTCTTC
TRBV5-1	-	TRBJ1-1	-	CASSADIENTEAFF	TGCGCCAGCAGCGCCGACATAGAGAACACTGAAGCTTTCTTT
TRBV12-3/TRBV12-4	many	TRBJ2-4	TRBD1	CADRGEAELWYF	TGTGCAGACAGGGGAGAGGCGGAGCTATGGTACTTC
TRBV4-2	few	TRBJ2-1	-	CASSQAGQRTNEQFF	TGTGCCAGCAGCCAAGCTGGTCAGCGGACTAATGAGCAGTTCTTC
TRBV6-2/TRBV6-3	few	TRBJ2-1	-	CASSYGGQYPYNEQFF	TGTGCCAGCAGTTACGGCGGTCAGTACCCCTACAATGAGCAGTTCTTC
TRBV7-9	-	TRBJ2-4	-	CASSLDGVGEQYF	TGTGCCAGCAGCTTAGATGGGGTTGGTGAGCAGTACTTC
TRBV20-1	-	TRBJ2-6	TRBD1	CSARAGGGQGDSGANVLTF	TGCAGTGCTAGAGCCGGTGGGGGACAGGGTGACTCTGGGGCCAACGTCCTGACTTTC
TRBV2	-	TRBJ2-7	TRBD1	CASSEDRGSLDEQYF	TGTGCCAGCAGTGAAGACAGGGGGTCCCTCGACGAGCAGTACTTC